Following are 11 T cell receptor beta chains from one sample sequenced in a study of cytotoxic CD8 clonotypes in ibrutinib-treated CLL. Sequencing used immunoSEQ multiplex PCR; TCRdb keeps in-frame clones, though not all of them. The sample lists roughly 56,000 clones, approximately 71% occurring once. Material: PBMCs, obtained after 12 months of ibrutinib treatment. All receptors derive from a human donor with chronic lymphocytic leukemia.

Turning to this clone: Additional DNA sequences in this sample encode the identical CDR3. V and J are TRBV27 and TRBJ2-2; 10 bases match TRBD2. Germline-derived CDR1 and CDR2 are MNHEY and SMNVEV (reference sequence). V shed 3 bases and J 1 base; nucleotides not matched to a gene: 2. The CDR3 has 16 residues. As DNA, the CDR3 is TGTGCCAGCAGTTTCTTAGCGGGAGGGAACACCGGGGAGCTGTTTTTT. This gives the protein CASSFLAGGNTGELFF.

The chain has TRBV5-1 and TRBJ2-7, with 9 bases fitting TRBD1. Germline V CDR1 and CDR2: SGHRS, YFSETQ. This CDR3 spans 16 amino acids. Trimming cost V 3 bases and J 6 bases; bases outside gene matches: 13. The CDR3: CASSSDPGTGKGEQYF. The CDR3 nucleotides read TGCGCCAGCAGCTCGGACCCTGGGACAGGGAAAGGCGAGCAGTACTTC. Full variable domain (rest looked up from reference TRBV5-1 and TRBJ2-7): KAGVTQTPRYLIKTRGQQVTLSCSPISGHRSVSWYQQTPGQGLQFLFEYFSETQRNKGNFPGRFSGRQFSNSRSEMNVSTLELGDSALYLCASSSDPGTGKGEQYFGPGTRLTVT.

J is TRBJ2-2 and V is TRBV5-1; a possible D gene is TRBD2 (5 bases). V shed 4 bases and J shed 2 bases, with 18 bases lying between them. The CDR3 consists of 17 residues. Germline V gives CDR1 SGHRS, CDR2 YFSETQ. The DNA for the CDR3 is TGCGCCAGCAGCCCACCTTGGGGTCGGGAAAACACCGGGGAGCTGTTTTTT. Encoded protein: CASSPPWGRENTGELFF.

This clone was picked up a small number of times. The J gene is TRBJ1-1, the V gene TRBV19; D remains unclear. V lost 6 bases to trimming and J lost 1 base, with 9 bases between them. The CDR3 is 13 residues long. The V gene's germline CDR1 is LNHDA and CDR2 SQIVND (reference sequence). CDR3 residues: CASRDQENTEAFF. The CDR3 coding sequence is TGTGCCAGTAGGGACCAGGAGAACACTGAAGCTTTCTTT.

The chain has TRBV20-1 and TRBJ1-1, with unresolved D. V gave up 7 bases and J gave up 0 bases, with 6 bases separating them. Germline V gene sequence: CDR1 DFQATT, CDR2 SNEGSKA (reference sequence). This CDR3 is built from 11 residues. CDR3 nucleotides: TGCAGTGGCCCGGTGAACACTGAAGCTTTCTTT. It specifies CSGPVNTEAFF.

This clone was picked up a small number of times. The chain combines TRBV5-4 with TRBJ2-2; 8 bases map to TRBD2. The CDR3 totals 16 residues. V dropped 0 bases and J dropped 4; count of bases not matched to a gene: 5. Germline V gene sequence: CDR1 SGHNT, CDR2 YYREEE (reference sequence). As DNA, the CDR3 is TGTGCCAGCAGCTTGGCCGTAGCGGGATTCACCGGGGAGCTGTTTTTT. Translated: CASSLAVAGFTGELFF.

This clone was seen more than once but under ten times. The V call is TRBV6-5, the J call TRBJ1-5, with TRBD1 matching 7 bases. The trim removed 0 bases at V and 5 bases at J, leaving 4 bases unmatched. The CDR3 has 15 residues. Germline V gene data show CDR1 as MNHEY and CDR2 as SVGAGI. CDR3 sequence (DNA): TGTGCCAGCAGTTACTCCGGCCAGGGGGATCAGCCCCAGCATTTT. Encoded protein: CASSYSGQGDQPQHF.

The chain combines TRBV6-5 with TRBJ2-7; the D is unclear. Trimming cost V 4 bases and J 3 bases, with 10 bases left between them. Looked up from germline, CDR1 is MNHEY and CDR2 is SVGAGI. This CDR3 comprises 13 residues. DNA for the CDR3: TGTGCCAGCAGTTCCACCCCCTTCTACGAGCAGTACTTC. Its translation is CASSSTPFYEQYF.

The rearrangement uses TRBV6-1 and TRBJ2-7, with 8 bases aligning to TRBD2. The V gene end was trimmed by 7 bases and the J gene end by 2 bases; junction bases not matched to a gene: 10. This CDR3 is built from 15 residues. Looked up from germline, CDR1 is MNHNS and CDR2 is SASEGT. The CDR3 is CASTQRVAGPYEQYF. CDR3 in DNA: TGTGCCAGCACTCAAAGAGTAGCGGGACCCTACGAGCAGTACTTC.

As DNA, the CDR3 is TGTGCCAGCAGTGAAGGGACGTCGGTCCGGGAGACCCAGTACTTC. Translated, it gives CASSEGTSVRETQYF. This rearrangement joins TRBV6-1 to TRBJ2-5; D is ambiguous. Trimming cost V 1 base and J 5 bases, with 14 bases left between them. Germline V lookup: CDR1 MNHNS, CDR2 SASEGT. The CDR3 runs to 15 residues.

The V gene is TRBV6-6, the J gene TRBJ2-7, with D hard to call. The CDR3 has 15 amino acids. V shed 5 bases and J shed 0 bases, with 14 bases lying between them. CDR1 MNHNY and CDR2 SVGAGI come from the germline V gene (reference sequence). The CDR3 DNA is TGTGCCAGCAGTCCCAGTTTGGGCCGCTCCTACGAGCAGTACTTC. It is translated as CASSPSLGRSYEQYF.